The T cell receptor (beta chain) described here comes from a study of vaccination and CD4 T cells after COVID-19. On this clonotype: The antigen remains undetermined.

From germline, CDR1 is SGHRS and CDR2 YFSETQ. The CDR3 sequence is 13 residues long. The V gene lost 4 bases and the J gene lost 8 bases, with 15 bases spanning the gap. Documented treatment: roughly 10-day PBMC culture with coronavirus spike peptide pools or control peptides (ViraFEST assay). Before the COVID-19 pandemic (2011-2018), CD4+ T cells were obtained from the unexposed donor. At the Johns Hopkins FTIC core, DNA taken from cultured CD4+ T cells was sequenced by way of the Oncomine TCR Beta short-read assay. Investigators obtained genomic DNA by extraction from cultured CD4+ T cells. TCRdb used MiXCR to reprocess the PCR reads, holding one entry per CDR3 protein. The sample has 8,500 to 10,000 distinct CDR3 sequences; 25% to 35% are singletons.

This sequence was found in a human donor in good health. The V gene is TRBV5-1, the J gene TRBJ1-2; D gene uncertain. Sequenced material: CD4+ T cells from blood, cultured in vitro. CDR3 bases: TGCGCCAGCAGCCTCAGAACAGAGGGAGGCTACACCTTC. Translated: CASSLRTEGGYTF.